This TCR beta chain was found in a study of T cells in Graves' hyperthyroidism and ophthalmopathy. Study as a whole: Peripheral blood was obtained at initial diagnosis, preceding any treatment. Broader study findings: From stable hyperthyroidism, ophthalmopathy was separated by a 13 V-J model. Before onset, ophthalmopathy was predicted by the model a median 6.5 months earlier.

To note about this clonotype: The antigen is unknown.

Amplified TCR beta CDR3 regions came from RNA transcripts. A first-round RT-PCR of the TCR CDR3 used the HTBI primer set. TCRdb recomputed calls from the multiplex PCR reads with MiXCR, one row per CDR3 protein. Of about 400,000 distinct CDR3 sequences listed, about 13% are singletons. If no ophthalmopathy progression occurred within 18 months, Graves' hyperthyroidism was stable. CDR3 length: 12 amino acids. The germline gives CDR1 LNHNV, CDR2 YYDKDF (reference sequence). The V end lost 5 bases, the J end lost 9 bases, and 11 bases lay between the germline ends. The material sequenced was blood. The source of this sequence is a woman in her late teens or twenties with Graves' hyperthyroidism. The chain couples TRBV15 to TRBJ2-1; tentatively, D is TRBD2 (6 bases). The CDR3 here is CATSRREFEQFF. The CDR3 nucleotides are TGTGCCACCAGCCGGAGGGAGTTTGAGCAGTTCTTC.